The 21 T cell receptor beta chains reported below all come from one sample, sequenced in a study of T cells in Graves' hyperthyroidism and ophthalmopathy (dated by TCRdb to about 2019). The library was made by multiplex PCR. Instrument on record: Illumina HiSeq 2000. TCR beta CDR3 regions were amplified from RNA transcripts. The TCR CDR3 was subjected to a first round of RT-PCR using the HTBI primer set and the Qiagen OneStep RT-PCR kit. The raw public data were reprocessed by TCRdb itself: fastp quality trimming at Q25, MiXCR clonotype calling, in-frame beta chains only. Rows matching on CDR3 protein sequence are summarized as one entry with the most common DNA and genes. For this sample there are hundreds of thousands of distinct CDR3 sequences; 45% appear just once. Of the sample, less than 8.5% is held by the ten largest clones. The sequencing input was peripheral blood or thyroid tissue (not recorded which). Receptors originate from an adult man with Graves' disease, either hyperthyroidism or ophthalmopathy (not recorded which).

This clonotype was observed at least ten times. The chain recombines TRBV24-1 with TRBJ1-2; 7 bases are shared with TRBD1. Looked up from germline, CDR1 is KGHDR and CDR2 is SFDVKD. CDR3 length: 13 amino acids. Germline trimming cut 4 bases from V and 4 bases from J; bases unmatched to any gene: 2. CDR3 nucleotide sequence: TGTGCCACCAGTGACCGGGACAGCTATGGCTACACCTTC. Translated: CATSDRDSYGYTF.

V usage is TRBV20-1 and J usage is TRBJ1-2; D remains ambiguous. Trimming pared 1 base from V and 1 base from J, leaving 4 bases between. From germline, CDR1 is DFQATT and CDR2 SNEGSKA (reference sequence). The CDR3 sequence is 12 residues long. This chain's CDR3 is CSARGVNYGYTF. In nucleotides, the CDR3 is TGCAGTGCTAGAGGGGTTAACTATGGCTACACCTTC.

This clonotype has a single count. The J gene is TRBJ1-1, the V gene TRBV19; possible D gene TRBD1, 5 bases. CDR1 and CDR2 from the germline V gene are LNHDA and SQIVND (reference sequence). V was clipped by 5 bases and J by 4 bases, with 14 bases between them. The CDR3 extends over 14 amino acids. This chain's CDR3 is CASSRGEWGTEAFF. The DNA of the CDR3 is TGTGCCAGTAGTCGAGGGGAGTGGGGCACTGAAGCTTTCTTT.

The chain is built from TRBV12-3 or TRBV12-4 and TRBJ1-1; D is undetermined. CDR3 size: 13 residues. Trimming shortened V by 4 bases and J by 3 bases, and 9 bases separated the two germline ends. CDR3 loop: CASSYSSYTEAFF. DNA of the CDR3: TGTGCCAGCAGTTACTCTTCATACACTGAAGCTTTCTTT.

The sample holds a few counts of this clonotype. A read error may produce the germline difference seen at one junction end. This chain links TRBV7-9 with TRBJ2-2; no clear D gene. The germline gives CDR1 SEHNR, CDR2 FQNEAQ (reference sequence). The CDR3 totals 13 residues. CDR3 loop: CASSHRDSGELFF. In DNA form, the CDR3 reads TGCGCCAGCAGCCATCGCGATTCCGGGGAGCTGTTTTTT.

The sample holds a few counts of this clonotype. V gene TRBV19 combines with J gene TRBJ2-5; D remains ambiguous. Germline loops: CDR1 LNHDA, CDR2 SQIVND (reference sequence). The length of the CDR3 is 13 residues. Trimming cost V 3 bases and J 2 bases, with 7 bases left between them. The CDR3 is CASSMASQETQYF. Written as DNA, the CDR3 is TGTGCCAGTAGTATGGCGTCACAAGAGACCCAGTACTTC.

This clonotype was seen more than once but under ten times. V gene TRBV7-3 combines with J gene TRBJ1-6, with D hard to call. Germline CDR1 and CDR2: SGHTA and FQGTGA. Trimming cost V 6 bases and J 12 bases, with 12 bases left between them. The CDR3 length is 12 residues. The CDR3 is CASSSRILPLHF. For the CDR3, the DNA is TGTGCCAGCAGTTCCCGGATTTTACCCCTCCACTTT.

V and J are TRBV6-1 and TRBJ1-5, with a tentative D call TRBD1 (5 bases). The CDR3 sequence is 14 residues long. Germline V gene sequence: CDR1 MNHNS, CDR2 SASEGT. V gave up 8 bases and J gave up 11 bases, with 22 bases separating them. CDR3 sequence (DNA): TGTGCCAGCGGGGGACTAGCGGTACAAGAGACCCAGCATTTT. Its protein product is CASGGLAVQETQHF.

The V and J genes are TRBV5-4 and TRBJ1-2, with D hard to call. Deletions cut 3 bases from V and 8 bases from J, with 17 bases between. This CDR3 spans 14 amino acids. CDR1 and CDR2 (germline): SGHNT, YYREEE (reference sequence). DNA of the CDR3: TGTGCCAGCAGCTACGGGGATTACTCGGGAGGCTACACCTTC. This encodes CASSYGDYSGGYTF.

The chain links TRBV29-1 to TRBJ1-1, with D perhaps TRBD1 (6 bases). Germline CDR1 reads SQVTM; CDR2 reads ANQGSEA. The ends were cut back, 6 bases at V and 2 bases at J, with 13 bases in the middle. The CDR3 spans 13 residues. In nucleotides, the CDR3 is TGCAGCGTGAAAAGGGGGGATAACACTGAAGCTTTCTTT. Its translation: CSVKRGDNTEAFF. Combining the CDR3 with reference TRBV29-1 and TRBJ1-1 gives the whole variable domain SAVISQKPSRDICQRGTSLTIQCQVDSQVTMMFWYRQQPGQSLTLIATANQGSEATYESGFVIDKFPISRPNLTFSTLTVSNMSPEDSSIYLCSVKRGDNTEAFFGQGTRLTVV.

The chain couples TRBV20-1 to TRBJ2-5, with D uncertain. The CDR3 length is 14 residues. The germline gives CDR1 DFQATT, CDR2 SNEGSKA (reference sequence). Trimming cost V 2 bases and J 0 bases, with 10 bases left between them. The CDR3 DNA is TGCAGTGCTAGAAAAATGAGACACCAAGAGACCCAGTACTTC. Translated, it gives CSARKMRHQETQYF.

This clonotype was seen only once. The chain employs TRBV7-9 and TRBJ2-7; 8 bases are shared with TRBD2. The CDR3 extends over 15 amino acids. Trimming removed 5 bases from V and 5 bases from J; junction bases left unmatched: 11. Germline CDR1 is SEHNR and CDR2 is FQNEAQ (reference sequence). The CDR3 is CASSPRLATSHEQYF. CDR3 bases: TGTGCCAGCAGCCCGAGACTAGCGACGAGCCACGAGCAGTACTTC.

This clonotype was detected a few times. This sequence joins TRBV7-2 and TRBJ2-3, with 11 bases identical to TRBD2. Germline V gene sequence: CDR1 SGHTA, CDR2 FQGNSA. V gave up 3 bases and J gave up 5 bases; unmatched junction bases: 4. The length of the CDR3 is 15 residues. CDR3: CASSFLGTSGDTQYF. CDR3 in DNA: TGTGCCAGCAGCTTTTTAGGGACTAGCGGAGATACGCAGTATTTT.

This clonotype has a handful of counts. The chain is built from TRBV19 and TRBJ1-2, with D possibly being TRBD1 (5 bases). CDR3 size: 17 residues. Germline lookup yields CDR1 LNHDA and CDR2 SQIVND (reference sequence). The V end lost 3 bases, the J end lost 6 bases, and 23 bases lay between the germline ends. The CDR3 here is CASSMLPGRGILDGYTF. For the CDR3, the DNA is TGTGCCAGTAGTATGCTCCCAGGGAGGGGAATTCTTGATGGCTACACCTTC.

This clonotype came up a few times. The rearrangement joins TRBV7-8 to TRBJ2-3; 10 bases map to TRBD2. The V segment lost 6 bases and the J segment 2 bases; nucleotides outside the gene matches: 5. This CDR3 region has 15 residues. Germline V gene data show CDR1 as SGHVS and CDR2 as FQNEAQ. As DNA, the CDR3 is TGTGCCAGCAGATTACTAGCGGGGTCCACAGATACGCAGTATTTT. Translating gives CASRLLAGSTDTQYF.

This clonotype was recorded many times. The V call is TRBV7-2, the J call TRBJ2-2; no clear D. The length of the CDR3 is 14 residues. Trimming shortened V by 5 bases and J by 3 bases, and 10 bases separated the two germline ends. CDR1 and CDR2 from the germline V gene are SGHTA and FQGNSA. In nucleotides, the CDR3 is TGTGCCAGCAGCACTGGACCAGACACCGGGGAGCTGTTTTTT. This codes for CASSTGPDTGELFF. Looking up the rest from reference TRBV7-2 and TRBJ2-2 gives the full variable domain: GAGVSQSPSNKVTEKGKDVELRCDPISGHTALYWYRQSLGQGLEFLIYFQGNSAPDKSGLPSDRFSAERTGGSVSTLTIQRTQQEDSAVYLCASSTGPDTGELFFGEGSRLTVL.

The gene calls are TRBV4-1 and TRBJ1-1; D might be TRBD1 (5 bases). CDR3 length: 15 amino acids. Trimming cost V 1 base and J 0 bases, with 9 bases left between them. CDR1 and CDR2 from the germline V gene are MGHRA and YSYEKL. The CDR3 DNA reads as TGCGCCAGCAGCCAAGTGGGGGGGGTGAACACTGAAGCTTTCTTT. Translation: CASSQVGGVNTEAFF.

The chain employs TRBV2 and TRBJ1-2, with TRBD1 matching over 7 bases. The germline CDR1 and CDR2 sequences are SNHLY and FYNNEI. The CDR3 consists of 14 residues. V trimming: 5 bases; J trimming: 7 bases; junction bases outside the gene matches: 10. Here the CDR3 DNA reads TGTGCCAGCAGTTACTCAGGGACAGAAAGTGGCTACACCTTC. Translated, it gives CASSYSGTESGYTF.

V usage is TRBV2 and J usage is TRBJ1-5; maybe TRBD1 (6 bases). The CDR3 is 15 amino acids. With 6 bases removed from V and 4 bases from J, the gap between germline ends came to 16 bases. CDR1 is SNHLY, CDR2 FYNNEI, per germline. CDR3 bases: TGTGCCAGCAGCCTAAGCGGGGGGCGGAATCAGCCCCAGCATTTT. It encodes CASSLSGGRNQPQHF.

This clonotype was found many times. This chain connects TRBV2 to TRBJ1-5, with D possibly TRBD1 on 6 matching bases. V shed 5 bases and J shed 0 bases, with 14 bases lying between them. The germline gives CDR1 SNHLY, CDR2 FYNNEI. CDR3 length: 16 residues. CDR3 nucleotide sequence: TGTGCCAGCAGTTGGGGACACACCGATAGCAATCAGCCCCAGCATTTT. Amino acids: CASSWGHTDSNQPQHF.

V gene TRBV20-1 combines with J gene TRBJ2-5; possibly TRBD2 for D (5 bases). The CDR3 is 14 amino acids. Germline CDR1 is DFQATT and CDR2 is SNEGSKA (reference sequence). V was pared by 0 bases and J by 3 bases, with 11 bases between. CDR3 in DNA: TGCAGTGCTAGAGATTTCCGGGGTAAAGAGACCCAGTACTTC. Translation: CSARDFRGKETQYF.